The next 6 T cell receptor beta chains were all read from a single sample in a study of blood T cell repertoires in COVID-19. Measured with immunoSEQ multiplex PCR; TCRdb has only the in-frame clones, and not every one. The repertoire has 85,000 to 95,000 clones, more than 70% of them found once; the top ten carry under 30%. Sequenced: peripheral blood. The origin of the receptors is a human donor in a cohort sampled during active COVID-19.

The gene calls are TRBV7-2 and TRBJ2-5, with 10 bases identical to TRBD2. J was trimmed by 5 bases and V by 4 bases; bases with no gene match: 4. Germline V CDR1 and CDR2: SGHTA, FQGNSA. The CDR3 is made up of 14 amino acids. CDR3 in amino acids: CASSSTSGMETQYF. CDR3 nucleotide sequence: TGTGCCAGCAGCTCAACTAGCGGGATGGAGACCCAGTACTTC. The whole variable domain, remainder taken from reference TRBV7-2 and TRBJ2-5, is GAGVSQSPSNKVTEKGKDVELRCDPISGHTALYWYRQSLGQGLEFLIYFQGNSAPDKSGLPSDRFSAERTGGSVSTLTIQRTQQEDSAVYLCASSSTSGMETQYFGPGTRLLVL.

This chain uses TRBV4-2 with TRBJ2-3; 11 bases agree with TRBD2. The CDR3 totals 18 residues. Germline CDR1 and CDR2: LGHNA and YNFKEQ. V lost 0 bases to trimming and J lost 4 bases; unmatched junction nucleotides: 9. The CDR3 DNA is TGTGCCAGCAGCCAAGAGGTTAGCGGGGGGGCAGGGGCAGATACGCAGTATTTT. The encoded protein is CASSQEVSGGAGADTQYF.

This chain links TRBV28 with TRBJ1-5; 8 nucleotides match TRBD1. The germline CDR1 and CDR2 sequences are MDHEN and SYDVKM. This CDR3 comprises 14 residues. V was clipped by 6 bases and J by 7 bases; unmatched bases: 8. The CDR3 DNA reads as TGTGCCAGCAGGGGGACAGGAGATAACCAGCCCCAGCATTTT. Amino acids: CASRGTGDNQPQHF.

This chain connects TRBV18 to TRBJ1-4; 7 bases line up with TRBD1. The V gene end was trimmed by 6 bases and the J gene end by 8 bases; junction bases not matched to a gene: 9. In germline, CDR1 is KGHSH, CDR2 LQKENI. The CDR3 loop spans 14 amino acids. The CDR3 DNA reads as TGTGCCAGCTCGCGAGACAGGGAAATCGAAAAACTGTTTTTT. Its translation is CASSRDREIEKLFF. Full variable domain (missing parts from reference TRBV18 and TRBJ1-4): NAGVMQNPRHLVRRRGQEARLRCSPMKGHSHVYWYRQLPEEGLKFMVYLQKENIIDESGMPKERFSAEFPKEGPSILRIQQVVRGDSAAYFCASSRDREIEKLFFGSGTQLSVL.

The gene calls are TRBV2 and TRBJ2-1; D may be TRBD1 (6 bases). Germline-derived CDR1 and CDR2 are SNHLY and FYNNEI. The CDR3 is 13 residues long. The germline V and J ends were trimmed by 5 bases and 1 base, with 6 bases remaining between them. Written as DNA, the CDR3 is TGTGCCAGCAGTACAGGGTCCTACAATGAGCAGTTCTTC. It specifies CASSTGSYNEQFF.

The chain is built from TRBV19 and TRBJ2-2; tentative D call: TRBD2 (5 bases). This CDR3 is built from 14 residues. V lost 10 bases and J 0 bases, leaving 12 bases between the germline ends. The germline V gene has CDR1 LNHDA and CDR2 SQIVND (reference sequence). This CDR3 is CATTRDTNTGELFF. In DNA form, the CDR3 reads TGTGCCACGACCCGGGATACGAACACCGGGGAGCTGTTTTTT.